This entry describes one TCR beta chain. Authors' analysis steps: Scientists estimated how many nucleated cells there were by amplifying reference gene primers. TCRdb's copy holds only in-frame clones and misses some; the assay was immunoSEQ multiplex PCR. V and J calls and clone size come straight from that table; D and trimming were deduced from the DNA. The data contain 250,000 to 300,000 clones, around 80% of them seen just once; the ten biggest clones take up 4.2%. The data belong to a study of blood T cell repertoires in COVID-19. The CDR3 consists of 16 residues. Germline CDR1 and CDR2: MNHGY and SAAAGT. The V gene end was trimmed by 5 bases and the J gene end by 4 bases; junction bases not matched to a gene: 8.

Input material: peripheral blood. The sequence was obtained from a man aged 55-75 years with acute or convalescent COVID-19. The chain recombines TRBV6-8 with TRBJ2-1; 10 bases are shared with TRBD1. CDR3 residues: CASSGDRGSLYNEQFF. The CDR3 DNA reads TGTGCCAGCAGTGGGGACAGGGGATCTTTGTACAATGAGCAGTTCTTC.